Described below is a single TCR beta chain sequence and its context. Some clones are missing from TCRdb's copy, which holds only in-frame ones; the method was immunoSEQ multiplex PCR. The table records about 200,000 clones, around 86% of them present only once. This CDR3 comprises 16 residues. Germline V gives CDR1 MNHNY, CDR2 SVGAGI (reference sequence). Trimming cost V 0 bases and J 6 bases, with 18 bases left between them. The data belong to a study of blood T cell repertoires in COVID-19. Turning to the study itself: T cells, B-cell-depleted T cells, or PBMCs provided the cDNA or gDNA that served as material.

This TCR was recovered from a man aged 25-45 years who had recovered from COVID-19. Sequencing was done on a sample of peripheral blood. The chain uses TRBV6-6 and TRBJ2-7; D is possibly TRBD2 (7 bases). CDR3 sequence (DNA): TGTGCCAGCAGTTACTCAAGGGGAGGGGGATTTTCCGAGCAGTACTTC. Its protein is CASSYSRGGGFSEQYF.